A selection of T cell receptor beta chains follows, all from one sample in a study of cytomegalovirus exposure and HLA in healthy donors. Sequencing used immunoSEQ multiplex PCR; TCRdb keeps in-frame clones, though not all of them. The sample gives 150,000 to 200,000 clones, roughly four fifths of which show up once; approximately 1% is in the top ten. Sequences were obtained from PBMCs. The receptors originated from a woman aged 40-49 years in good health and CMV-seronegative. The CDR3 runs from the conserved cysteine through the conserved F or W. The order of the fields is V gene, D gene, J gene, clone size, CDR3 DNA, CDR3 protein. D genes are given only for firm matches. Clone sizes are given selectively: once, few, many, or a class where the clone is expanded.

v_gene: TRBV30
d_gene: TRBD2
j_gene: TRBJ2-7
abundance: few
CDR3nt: TGTGCCTGGAGTGTACGACTAGCGGGAAGGGAGCAGTACTTC
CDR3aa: CAWSVRLAGREQYF

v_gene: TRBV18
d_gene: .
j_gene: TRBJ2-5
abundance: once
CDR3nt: TGTGCCAGCTCCCCCGGACAGCCCTCCGAGACCCAGTACTTC
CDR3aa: CASSPGQPSETQYF

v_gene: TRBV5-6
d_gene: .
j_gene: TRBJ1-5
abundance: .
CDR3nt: TGTGCCAGCAGCTCGGGGTGGGTTTATAGCAATCAGCCCCAGCATTTT
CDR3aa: CASSSGWVYSNQPQHF

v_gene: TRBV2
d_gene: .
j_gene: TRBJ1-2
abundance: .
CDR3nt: TGTGCCAGCAGTCTTCCAGGGGAGCCCTATGGCTACACCTTC
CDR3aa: CASSLPGEPYGYTF

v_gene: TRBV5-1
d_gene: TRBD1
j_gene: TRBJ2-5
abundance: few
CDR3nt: TGCGCCAGCAGCCTGCAGGGGGCGACGACAGAGACCCAGTACTTC
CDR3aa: CASSLQGATTETQYF

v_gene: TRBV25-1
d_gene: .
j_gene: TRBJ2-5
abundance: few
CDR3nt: TGTGCCACCTTACAGGGAAAAGAAAAGACCCAGTACTTC
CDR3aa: CATLQGKEKTQYF

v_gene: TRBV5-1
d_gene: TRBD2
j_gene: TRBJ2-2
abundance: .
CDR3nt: TGCGCCAGCAGCTTCGGACTAGCGCAGAACACCGGGGAGCTGTTTTTT
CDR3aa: CASSFGLAQNTGELFF

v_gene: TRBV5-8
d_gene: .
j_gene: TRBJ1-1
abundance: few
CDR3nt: TGTGCCAGCAGCCCCCTGGGCGACACTGAAGCTTTCTTT
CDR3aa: CASSPLGDTEAFF

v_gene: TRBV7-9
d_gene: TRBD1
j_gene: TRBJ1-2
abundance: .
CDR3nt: TGTGCCAGCAGCTCTCCACAGGGGACTAACTATGGCTACACCTTC
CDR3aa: CASSSPQGTNYGYTF

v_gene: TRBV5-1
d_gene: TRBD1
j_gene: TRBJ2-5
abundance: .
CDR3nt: TGCGCCAGCAGCCCGGGACAGGCCCAAGAGACCCAGTACTTC
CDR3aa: CASSPGQAQETQYF

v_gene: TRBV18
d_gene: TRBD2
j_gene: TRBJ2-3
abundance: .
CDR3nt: TGTGCCAGCTCCCCCCAGGCGGGAGTTCCAGATACGCAGTATTTT
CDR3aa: CASSPQAGVPDTQYF

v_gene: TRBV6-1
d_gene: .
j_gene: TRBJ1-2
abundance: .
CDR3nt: TGTGCCAGCAGTGAAATCTACAGCAAAGCTAACTATGGCTACACCTTC
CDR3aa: CASSEIYSKANYGYTF

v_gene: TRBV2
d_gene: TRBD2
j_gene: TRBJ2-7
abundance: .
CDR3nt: TGTGCCAGCAGTGGTTTAGGTCTAGCGGCATACGAGCAGTACTTC
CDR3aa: CASSGLGLAAYEQYF

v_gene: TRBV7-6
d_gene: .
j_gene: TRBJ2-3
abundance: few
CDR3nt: TGTGCCAGCAGCTTAGTAGGGGGTGGCACAGATACGCAGTATTTT
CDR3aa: CASSLVGGGTDTQYF

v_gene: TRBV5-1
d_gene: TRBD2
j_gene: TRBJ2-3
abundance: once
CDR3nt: TGCGCCAGCGGGGCGCTAGCGGTAGGCACAGATACGCAGTATTTT
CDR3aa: CASGALAVGTDTQYF

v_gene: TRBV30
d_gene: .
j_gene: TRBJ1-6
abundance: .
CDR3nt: TGTGCCTACCAACAGGGCTTTGGGAGCTCCTATAATTCACCCCTCCACTTT
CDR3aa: CAYQQGFGSSYNSPLHF

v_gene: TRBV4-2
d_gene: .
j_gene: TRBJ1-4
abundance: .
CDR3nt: TGTGCCAGCAGGCCGACGGGGGGAAATGAAAAACTGTTTTTT
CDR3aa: CASRPTGGNEKLFF

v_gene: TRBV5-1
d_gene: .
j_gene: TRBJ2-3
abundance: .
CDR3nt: TGCGCCAGCAGCTGGGCCAGCGGGTCTACAGATACGCAGTATTTT
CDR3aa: CASSWASGSTDTQYF